One and the same sample provided the 7 T cell receptor beta chains below, sequenced in a study of neoadjuvant anti-PD-1 for oral cavity cancer. The table came from immunoSEQ multiplex PCR; TCRdb's copy has only in-frame clones and leaves some out. The table includes around 21,000 clones, more than 40% detected once. Time point specified: after neoadjuvant nivolumab, at surgical resection. Sequenced here: tumor tissue, sampled after nivolumab (anti-PD-1) treatment. These receptors were taken from a person aged 35-79 years with oral cavity squamous cell carcinoma.

The V and J genes are TRBV28 and TRBJ2-7; D remains ambiguous. Germline loops: CDR1 MDHEN, CDR2 SYDVKM. There are 15 residues in the CDR3. The V gene lost 4 bases and the J gene lost 3 bases, with 16 bases spanning the gap. CDR3: CASSYLSNGYYEQYF. CDR3 nucleotides: TGTGCCAGCAGTTACTTGTCAAACGGGTACTACGAGCAGTACTTC.

The rearrangement uses TRBV7-9 and TRBJ1-2; no definite D call. V gave up 5 bases and J gave up 4 bases, with 17 bases separating them. The CDR3 extends over 15 amino acids. The germline CDR1 and CDR2 sequences are SEHNR and FQNEAQ (reference sequence). CDR3 loop: CASSPSVSNAYGYTF. DNA for the CDR3: TGTGCCAGCAGCCCCTCAGTCAGCAACGCCTATGGCTACACCTTC.

The gene calls are TRBV5-6 and TRBJ1-2; 9 nucleotides align to TRBD1. The CDR3 is 13 residues long. V was clipped by 4 bases and J by 5 bases; unmatched bases: 3. CDR1 SGHDT and CDR2 YYEEEE come from the germline V gene. CDR3 protein: CASSRDREYGYTF. CDR3 nucleotides: TGTGCCAGCAGCCGGGACAGGGAATATGGCTACACCTTC.

DNA of the CDR3: TGCAGCGTTGAATTCGGGTGGGGACAGGGGTACTATGGCTACACCTTC. Amino acid sequence: CSVEFGWGQGYYGYTF. This sequence joins TRBV29-1 and TRBJ1-2, with 10 bases aligning to TRBD1. V shed 2 bases, J shed 3 bases, and the junction held 9 bases outside the gene matches. CDR1 and CDR2 from the germline V gene are SQVTM and ANQGSEA. CDR3 length equals 16 residues.

J is TRBJ1-1 and V is TRBV28; D might be TRBD1 (6 bases). Trimming shortened V by 4 bases and J by 9 bases, and 18 bases separated the two germline ends. Per the germline V gene, CDR1 is MDHEN and CDR2 is SYDVKM. The CDR3 has 14 residues. The CDR3 bases are TGTGCCAGCAGTTCCTCGATCAGGGGCGGGAAAGCTTTCTTT. This translates into CASSSSIRGGKAFF.

This chain joins TRBV6-6 and TRBJ1-1; D might be TRBD1 (5 bases). Deletions cut 6 bases from V and 2 bases from J, with 16 bases between. Germline CDR1 MNHNY, CDR2 SVGAGI (reference sequence). The CDR3 has 15 residues. This CDR3 reads CASRSSGTANTEAFF. CDR3 in DNA: TGTGCCAGCAGATCCTCCGGGACGGCAAACACTGAAGCTTTCTTT.

Only a few counts were recorded for this clone. The rearrangement joins TRBV2 to TRBJ1-2; the D gene is possibly TRBD1 (5 bases). With 7 bases removed from V and 2 bases from J, the gap between germline ends came to 11 bases. Germline CDR1 reads SNHLY; CDR2 reads FYNNEI. The CDR3 totals 13 residues. The CDR3 reads CASTPGPNYGYTF. CDR3 sequence (DNA): TGTGCCAGCACCCCGGGACCAAACTATGGCTACACCTTC.